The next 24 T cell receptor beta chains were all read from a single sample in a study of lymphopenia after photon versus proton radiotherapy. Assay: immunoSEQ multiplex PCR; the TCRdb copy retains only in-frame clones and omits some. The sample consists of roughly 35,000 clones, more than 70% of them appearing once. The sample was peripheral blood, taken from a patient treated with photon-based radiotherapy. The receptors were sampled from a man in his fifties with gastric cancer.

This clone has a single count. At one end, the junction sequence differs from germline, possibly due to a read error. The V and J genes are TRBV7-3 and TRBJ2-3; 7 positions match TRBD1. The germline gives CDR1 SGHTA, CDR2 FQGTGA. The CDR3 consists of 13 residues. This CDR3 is CASSGRGPDTQYF. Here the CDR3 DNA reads TGTGCTAGCAGTGGTAGGGGGCCAGATACGCAGTATTTT.

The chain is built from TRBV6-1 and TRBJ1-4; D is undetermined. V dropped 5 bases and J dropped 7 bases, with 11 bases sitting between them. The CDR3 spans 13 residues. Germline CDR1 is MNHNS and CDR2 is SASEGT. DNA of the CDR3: TGTGCCAGCAGTTTCCGGCGGCCTGAAAAACTGTTTTTT. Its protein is CASSFRRPEKLFF.

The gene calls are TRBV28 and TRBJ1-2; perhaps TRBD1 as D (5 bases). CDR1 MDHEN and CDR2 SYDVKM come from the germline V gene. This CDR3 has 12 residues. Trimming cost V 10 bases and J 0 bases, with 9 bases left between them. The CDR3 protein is CATTDTNYGYTF. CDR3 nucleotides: TGTGCCACTACGGACACTAACTATGGCTACACCTTC.

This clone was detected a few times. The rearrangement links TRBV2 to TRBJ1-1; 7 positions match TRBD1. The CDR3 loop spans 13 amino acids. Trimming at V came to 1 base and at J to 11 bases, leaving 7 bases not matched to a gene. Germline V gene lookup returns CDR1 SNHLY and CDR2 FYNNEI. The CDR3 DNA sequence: TGTGCCAGCAGTGAAGGAGGGGGCGCGACCGCTTTCTTT. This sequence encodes CASSEGGGATAFF. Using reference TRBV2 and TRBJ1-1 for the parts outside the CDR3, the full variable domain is EPEVTQTPSHQVTQMGQEVILRCVPISNHLYFYWYRQILGQKVEFLVSFYNNEISEKSEIFDDQFSVERPDGSNFTLKIRSTKLEDSAMYFCASSEGGGATAFFGQGTRLTVV.

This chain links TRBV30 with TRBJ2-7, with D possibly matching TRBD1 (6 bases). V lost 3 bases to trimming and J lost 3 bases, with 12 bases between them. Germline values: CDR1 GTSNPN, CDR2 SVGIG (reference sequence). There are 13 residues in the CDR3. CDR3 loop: CAWRRDKDYEQYF. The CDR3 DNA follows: TGTGCCTGGAGACGGGACAAGGACTACGAGCAGTACTTC.

The CDR3 sequence: CASRGQRDQPQHF. The CDR3 bases are TGTGCCAGCAGGGGACAGCGAGATCAGCCCCAGCATTTT. The chain couples TRBV2 to TRBJ1-5; 7 nucleotides agree with TRBD1. Germline CDR1 SNHLY, CDR2 FYNNEI. V was pared by 6 bases and J by 5 bases, with 4 bases of the junction left unmatched. The CDR3 extends over 13 amino acids.

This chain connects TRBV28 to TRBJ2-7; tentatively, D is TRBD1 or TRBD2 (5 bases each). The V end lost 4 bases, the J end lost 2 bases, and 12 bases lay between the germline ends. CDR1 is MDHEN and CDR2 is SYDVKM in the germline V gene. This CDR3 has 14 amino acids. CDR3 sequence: CASSSPGPAYEQYF. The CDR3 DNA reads TGTGCCAGCAGTTCGCCGGGACCGGCCTACGAGCAGTACTTC. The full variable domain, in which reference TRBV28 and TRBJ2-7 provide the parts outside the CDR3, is DVKVTQSSRYLVKRTGEKVFLECVQDMDHENMFWYRQDPGLGLRLIYFSYDVKMKEKGDIPEGYSVSREKKERFSLILESASTNQTSMYLCASSSPGPAYEQYFGPGTRLTVT.

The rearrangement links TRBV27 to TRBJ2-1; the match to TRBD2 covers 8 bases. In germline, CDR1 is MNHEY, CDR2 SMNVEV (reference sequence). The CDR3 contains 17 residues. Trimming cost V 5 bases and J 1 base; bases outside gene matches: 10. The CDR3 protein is CASSTPFSGGSYNEQFF. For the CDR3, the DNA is TGTGCCAGCAGTACGCCCTTTTCGGGAGGGTCCTACAATGAGCAGTTCTTC.

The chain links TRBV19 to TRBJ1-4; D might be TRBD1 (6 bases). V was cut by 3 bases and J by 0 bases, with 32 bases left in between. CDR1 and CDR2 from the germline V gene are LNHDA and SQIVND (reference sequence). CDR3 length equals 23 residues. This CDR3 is CASSMITRVPTKWGPATNEKLFF. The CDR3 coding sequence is TGTGCCAGTAGTATGATAACCCGGGTCCCTACAAAGTGGGGGCCCGCAACTAATGAAAAACTGTTTTTT.

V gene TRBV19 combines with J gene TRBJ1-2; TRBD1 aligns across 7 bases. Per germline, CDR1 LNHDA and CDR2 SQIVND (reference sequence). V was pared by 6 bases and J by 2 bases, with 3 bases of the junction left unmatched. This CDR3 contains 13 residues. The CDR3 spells CASRWGQNYGYTF. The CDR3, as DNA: TGTGCCAGTAGATGGGGACAGAACTATGGCTACACCTTC.

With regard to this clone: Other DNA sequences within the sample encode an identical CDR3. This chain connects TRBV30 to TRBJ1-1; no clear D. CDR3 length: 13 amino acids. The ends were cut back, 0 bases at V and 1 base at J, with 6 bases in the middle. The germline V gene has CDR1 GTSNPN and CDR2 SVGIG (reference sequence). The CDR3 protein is CAWSVRKNTEAFF. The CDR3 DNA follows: TGTGCCTGGAGTGTGAGAAAGAACACTGAAGCTTTCTTT.

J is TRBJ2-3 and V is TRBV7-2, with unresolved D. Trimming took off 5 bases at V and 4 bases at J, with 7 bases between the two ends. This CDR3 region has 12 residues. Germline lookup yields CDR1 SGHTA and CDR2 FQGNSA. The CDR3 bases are TGTGCCAGCAGCGCGCTGGCAGATACGCAGTATTTT. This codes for CASSALADTQYF.

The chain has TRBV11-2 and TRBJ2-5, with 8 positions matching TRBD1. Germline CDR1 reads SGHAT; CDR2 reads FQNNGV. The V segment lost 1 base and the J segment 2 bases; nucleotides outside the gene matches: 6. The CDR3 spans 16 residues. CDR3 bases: TGTGCCAGCAGCTTAGGGACAGGGAGGACTCAAGAGACCCAGTACTTC. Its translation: CASSLGTGRTQETQYF.

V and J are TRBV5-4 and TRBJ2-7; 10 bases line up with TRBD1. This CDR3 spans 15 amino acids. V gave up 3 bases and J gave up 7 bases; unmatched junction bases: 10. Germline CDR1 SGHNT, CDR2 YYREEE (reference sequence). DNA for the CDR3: TGTGCCAGCAGCTCCGACAGGACAGGGGGATTTGAGCAGTACTTC. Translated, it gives CASSSDRTGGFEQYF.

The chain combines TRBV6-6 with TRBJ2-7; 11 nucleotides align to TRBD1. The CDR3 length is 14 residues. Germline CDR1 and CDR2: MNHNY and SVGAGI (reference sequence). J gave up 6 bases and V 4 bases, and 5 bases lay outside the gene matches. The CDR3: CASSLGQGGSEQYF. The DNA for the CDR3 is TGTGCCAGCAGTTTGGGACAGGGGGGGTCCGAGCAGTACTTC.

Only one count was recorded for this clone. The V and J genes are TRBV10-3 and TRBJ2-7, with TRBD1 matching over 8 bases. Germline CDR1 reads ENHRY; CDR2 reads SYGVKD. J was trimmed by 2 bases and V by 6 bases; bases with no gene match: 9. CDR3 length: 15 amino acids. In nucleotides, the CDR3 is TGTGCCATCAGCGACCCGGGACAGGTAACCTACGAGCAGTACTTC. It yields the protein CAISDPGQVTYEQYF.

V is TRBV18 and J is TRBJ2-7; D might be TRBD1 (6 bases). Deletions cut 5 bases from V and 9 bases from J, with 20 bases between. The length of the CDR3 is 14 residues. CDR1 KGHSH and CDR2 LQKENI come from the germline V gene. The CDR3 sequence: CASSETAGARSQYF. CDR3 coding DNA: TGTGCCAGCTCAGAAACGGCAGGGGCAAGGTCGCAGTACTTC.

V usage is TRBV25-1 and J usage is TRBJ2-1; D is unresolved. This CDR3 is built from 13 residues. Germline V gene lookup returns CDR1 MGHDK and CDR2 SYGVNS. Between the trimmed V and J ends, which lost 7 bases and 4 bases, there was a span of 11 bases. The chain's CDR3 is CASTAPRYNEQFF. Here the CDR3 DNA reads TGTGCCAGCACCGCTCCGAGATACAATGAGCAGTTCTTC.

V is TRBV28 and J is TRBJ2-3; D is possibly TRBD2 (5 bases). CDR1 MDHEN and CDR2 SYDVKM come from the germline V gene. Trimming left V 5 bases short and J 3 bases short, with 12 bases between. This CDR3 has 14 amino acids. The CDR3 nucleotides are TGTGCCAGCAGTCGGGTGTTAGCGACAGATACGCAGTATTTT. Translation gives CASSRVLATDTQYF.

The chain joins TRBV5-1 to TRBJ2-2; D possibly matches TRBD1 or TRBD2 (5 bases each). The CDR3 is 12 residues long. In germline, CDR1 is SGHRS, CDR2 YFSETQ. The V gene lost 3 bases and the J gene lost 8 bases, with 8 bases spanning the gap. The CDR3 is CASSSREGELFF. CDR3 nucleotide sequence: TGCGCCAGCAGCTCCAGGGAGGGGGAGCTGTTTTTT.

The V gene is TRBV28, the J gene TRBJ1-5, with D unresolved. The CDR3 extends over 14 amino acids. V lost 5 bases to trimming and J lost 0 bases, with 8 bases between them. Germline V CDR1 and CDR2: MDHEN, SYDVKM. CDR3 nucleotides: TGTGCCAGCAGTCGTGCCCTTAGCAATCAGCCCCAGCATTTT. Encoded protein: CASSRALSNQPQHF.

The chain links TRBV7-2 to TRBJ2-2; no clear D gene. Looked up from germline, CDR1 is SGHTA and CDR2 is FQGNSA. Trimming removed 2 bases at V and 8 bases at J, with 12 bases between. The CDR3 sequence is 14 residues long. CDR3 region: CASSLTAKAGELFF. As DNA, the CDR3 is TGTGCCAGCAGCTTAACGGCAAAAGCGGGGGAGCTGTTTTTT.

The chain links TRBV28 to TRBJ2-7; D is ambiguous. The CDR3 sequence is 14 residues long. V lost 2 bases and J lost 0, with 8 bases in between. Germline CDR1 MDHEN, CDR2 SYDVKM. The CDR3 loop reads CASSLRANSYEQYF. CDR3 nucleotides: TGTGCCAGCAGTTTAAGGGCCAACTCCTACGAGCAGTACTTC.

CDR3 loop: CASRGLYTEAFF. The CDR3 DNA follows: TGTGCCAGCAGGGGGCTATACACTGAAGCTTTCTTT. The chain joins TRBV28 to TRBJ1-1; D may be TRBD1 (5 bases). Deletions cut 6 bases from V and 3 bases from J, with 8 bases between. The CDR3 sequence is 12 residues long. Looked up from germline, CDR1 is MDHEN and CDR2 is SYDVKM.